This TCR beta chain was obtained from a study of blood T cell repertoires in COVID-19 (dated by TCRdb to 2018 to 2021). About the investigation overall: The collaborator samples originated in the United States, Italy and Spain and spanned the acute and convalescent phases of COVID-19. The material from the prospective study consisted of cDNA or gDNA derived from T cells, B-cell-depleted T cells, or PBMCs. Subjects who had been exposed to COVID-19, were actively infected with it, or had recovered from it provided the deeply sampled blood TCRbeta repertoires that made up the dataset. The repertoires were made available in a free public database intended to serve as a resource for research on the immune response to SARS-CoV-2. The samples were drawn from two sources: the first 160 participants of the ongoing ImmuneRACE study, and some 1,300 subjects contributed by 6 global collaborators. Sample metadata almost always included a de-identified subject ID, COVID-19 status, age in years and sex. Where available, HLA class I and class II types were obtained from metadata supplied by the sample provider rather than from assay-based typing.

The immunoSEQ Assay, a bias-controlled multiplex PCR, was used to amplify TCRbeta CDR3 regions from genomic DNA. The authors processed their data as follows. The number of nucleated cells in each sample was estimated from the amplification of reference gene primers within the assay. To quantify the absolute abundance of each unique TCRbeta CDR3 rearrangement, sequence reads were collapsed and filtered. For each sample, productive Simpson clonality was calculated as the square root of Simpson's diversity index across productive rearrangements. The source is immuneACCESS, and TCRdb retained only in-frame sequences with V and J called. Part of the clones is not carried over; for the studies checked, unresolved V genes explain less than half of this, and the remainder is unexplained. V, J and clone size are those of that table, while D and trimming were read from the DNA. The sample records 200,000 to 300,000 clones, 75% to 90% of which are singletons. 8.6% of the sample is in the top ten clones.

Collaborating institutions collected whole blood in K2EDTA tubes following their own protocols. For TCRbeta analysis, collaborators shipped samples in one of three forms: frozen whole blood, isolated PBMCs, or DNA extracted from either of those sample types. Concerning this clone itself: It lacks a known antigen. Within one base of it there is no much larger clone, and no base qualities were kept.

The CDR3, from cysteine to phenylalanine, totals 14 residues. Solely the CDR3 DNA is kept, with 42 bases framed from the first base. Per the germline V gene (reference sequence), LNHDA is the CDR1 and SQIVND is the CDR2. A distance of 10 bases separates the germline ends of V and J, which lose 1 base and 5 bases respectively. Results and caveats for the whole study, not just this receptor: The quantity of clinical and demographic metadata differed by source and by participant and was supplied without curation.

The sequencing sample was made of peripheral blood. This chain joins TRBV19 to TRBJ2-3, with a weak D call of TRBD2 (5 bases match). This TCR came from a human donor in a cohort sampled during active COVID-19. The bases are TGTGCCAGTAGTATAGGTAGCGTTGGAGATACGCAGTATTTT. This encodes CASSIGSVGDTQYF.